Sequencing of this T cell receptor beta chain was carried out in a study of CD8 T cells in ankylosing spondylitis. This clonotype was found a few times. TCRdb recomputed calls from the 5' RACE reads with MiXCR, one row per CDR3 protein. Altogether around 130,000 distinct CDR3 sequences are present, roughly an eighth being singletons, with the ten largest covering under 3%. CDR1 is MDHEN, CDR2 SYDVKM, per germline. The CDR3 contains 15 residues. Trimming took off 3 bases at V and 4 bases at J, with 13 bases between the two ends. V usage is TRBV28 and J usage is TRBJ1-5; D is ambiguous. Material for sequencing was blood, either unsorted or a sorted T cell fraction (not recorded which). This clonotype originated in a female donor with ankylosing spondylitis or in good health (not recorded which). CDR3: CASSFSPRVNQPQHF. In DNA, the CDR3 is TGTGCCAGCAGTTTTTCTCCCAGAGTAAATCAGCCCCAGCATTTT.